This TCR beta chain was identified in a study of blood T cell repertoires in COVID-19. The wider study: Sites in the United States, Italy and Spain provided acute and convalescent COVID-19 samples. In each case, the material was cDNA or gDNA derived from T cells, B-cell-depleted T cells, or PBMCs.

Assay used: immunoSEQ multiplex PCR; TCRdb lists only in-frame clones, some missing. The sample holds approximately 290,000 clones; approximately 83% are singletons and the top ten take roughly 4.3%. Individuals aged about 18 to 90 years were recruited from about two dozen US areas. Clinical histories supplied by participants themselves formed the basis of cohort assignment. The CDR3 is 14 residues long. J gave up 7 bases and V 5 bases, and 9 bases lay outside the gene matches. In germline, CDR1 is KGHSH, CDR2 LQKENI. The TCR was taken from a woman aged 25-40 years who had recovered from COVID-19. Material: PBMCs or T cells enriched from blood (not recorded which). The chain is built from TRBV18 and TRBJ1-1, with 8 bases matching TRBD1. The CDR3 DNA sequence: TGTGCCAGCTCAGTCTACAGGGGGGGGAATGAAGCTTTCTTT. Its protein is CASSVYRGGNEAFF.